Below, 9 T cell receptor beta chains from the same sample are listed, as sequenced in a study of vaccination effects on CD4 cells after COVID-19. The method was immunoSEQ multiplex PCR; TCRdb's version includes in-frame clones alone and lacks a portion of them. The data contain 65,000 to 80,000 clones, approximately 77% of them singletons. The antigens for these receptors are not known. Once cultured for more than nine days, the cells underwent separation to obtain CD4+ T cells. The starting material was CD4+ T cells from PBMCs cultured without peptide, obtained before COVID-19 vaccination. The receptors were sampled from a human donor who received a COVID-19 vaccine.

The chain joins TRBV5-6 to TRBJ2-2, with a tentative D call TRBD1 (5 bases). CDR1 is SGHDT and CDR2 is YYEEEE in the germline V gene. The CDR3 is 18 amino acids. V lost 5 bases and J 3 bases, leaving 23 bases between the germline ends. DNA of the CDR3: TGTGCCAGCAGGCTCAGCTCCCTAGGGGTCCCAGACACCGGGGAGCTGTTTTTT. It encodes CASRLSSLGVPDTGELFF.

CDR3 in DNA: TGTGCCAGCAGTTTCGGGCAGGGCTACGAGCAGTACGTC. Its translation is CASSFGQGYEQYV. This rearrangement joins TRBV28 to TRBJ2-7, with D possibly TRBD1 on 5 matching bases. This CDR3 spans 13 amino acids. The V and J ends lost 3 bases and 3 bases respectively, with 9 bases between them. Germline lookup yields CDR1 MDHEN and CDR2 SYDVKM.

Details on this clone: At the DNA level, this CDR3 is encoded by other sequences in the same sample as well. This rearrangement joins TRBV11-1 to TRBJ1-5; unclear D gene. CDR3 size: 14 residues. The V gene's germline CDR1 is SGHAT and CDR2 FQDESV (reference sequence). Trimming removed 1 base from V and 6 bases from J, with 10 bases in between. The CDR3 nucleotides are TGTGCCAGCAGCTTAGGAGGGTTTGGTCAGCCCCAGCATTTT. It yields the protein CASSLGGFGQPQHF.

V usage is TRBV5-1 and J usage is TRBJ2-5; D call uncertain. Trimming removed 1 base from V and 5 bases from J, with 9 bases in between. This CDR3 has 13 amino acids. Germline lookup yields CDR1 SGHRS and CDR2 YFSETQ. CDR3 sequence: CASSLSVRETQYF. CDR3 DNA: TGCGCCAGCAGCTTGTCCGTCCGGGAGACCCAGTACTTC.

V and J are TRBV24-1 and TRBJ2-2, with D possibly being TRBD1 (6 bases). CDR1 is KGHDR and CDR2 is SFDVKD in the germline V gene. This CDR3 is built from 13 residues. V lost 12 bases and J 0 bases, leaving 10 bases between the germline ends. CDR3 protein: CAAGDTNTGELFF. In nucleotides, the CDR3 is TGTGCCGCCGGGGACACGAACACCGGGGAGCTGTTTTTT.

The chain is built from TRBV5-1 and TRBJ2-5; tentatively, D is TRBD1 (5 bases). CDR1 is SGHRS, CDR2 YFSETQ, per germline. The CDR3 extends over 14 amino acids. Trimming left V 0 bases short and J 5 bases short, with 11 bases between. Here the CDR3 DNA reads TGCGCCAGCAGCTTGGTGGGGCGCCGGGAGACCCAGTACTTC. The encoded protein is CASSLVGRRETQYF.

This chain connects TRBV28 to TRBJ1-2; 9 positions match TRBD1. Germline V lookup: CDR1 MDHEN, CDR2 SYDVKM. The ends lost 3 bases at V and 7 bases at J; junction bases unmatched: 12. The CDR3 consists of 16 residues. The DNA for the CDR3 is TGTGCCAGCAGTTTCCTCCGACCCGGGACAGGGAGTGGCTACACCTTC. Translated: CASSFLRPGTGSGYTF.

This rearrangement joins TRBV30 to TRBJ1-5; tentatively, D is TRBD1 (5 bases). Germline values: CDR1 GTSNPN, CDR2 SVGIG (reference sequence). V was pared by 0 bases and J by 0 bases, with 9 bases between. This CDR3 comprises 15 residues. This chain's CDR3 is CAWSVDSHSNQPQHF. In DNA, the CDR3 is TGTGCCTGGAGTGTAGACAGCCATAGCAATCAGCCCCAGCATTTT.

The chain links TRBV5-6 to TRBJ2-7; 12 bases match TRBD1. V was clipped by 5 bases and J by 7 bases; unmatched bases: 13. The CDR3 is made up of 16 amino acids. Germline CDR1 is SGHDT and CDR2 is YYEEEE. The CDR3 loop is CASSLTGGQGAGEQYV. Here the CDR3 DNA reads TGTGCCAGCAGTCTGACAGGGGGACAGGGGGCCGGAGAGCAGTACGTC.